A single sample gave rise to the 23 T cell receptor beta chains below, sequenced in a study of blood T cells in healthy people across ages. A sample-barcoded 5' primer and a J-beta primer mix were used in a second PCR of about 7 to 11 cycles. TCRdb called the 5' RACE reads again in MiXCR, with one record for every CDR3 protein. The sample has fewer than 2,000,000 distinct CDR3 sequences, 30% to 40% seen once. Sequencing was done on a sample of blood. The receptors were sampled from a woman younger than 45 in good health.

The rearrangement links TRBV2 to TRBJ2-7, with 14 bases lining up with TRBD2. CDR3 length: 14 amino acids. V gave up 6 bases and J gave up 5 bases; unmatched junction bases: 3. The germline V gene has CDR1 SNHLY and CDR2 FYNNEI. The CDR3 is CASRGLAGVHEQYF. Here the CDR3 DNA reads TGTGCCAGCAGGGGACTAGCGGGAGTCCACGAGCAGTACTTC. Complete variable domain (other parts from reference TRBV2 and TRBJ2-7): EPEVTQTPSHQVTQMGQEVILRCVPISNHLYFYWYRQILGQKVEFLVSFYNNEISEKSEIFDDQFSVERPDGSNFTLKIRSTKLEDSAMYFCASRGLAGVHEQYFGPGTRLTVT.

The chain couples TRBV29-1 to TRBJ2-5, with D perhaps TRBD2 (6 bases). The germline V and J ends were trimmed by 7 bases and 5 bases, with 20 bases remaining between them. Germline CDR1 reads SQVTM; CDR2 reads ANQGSEA. The CDR3 contains 14 residues. The CDR3 here is CSGQQSGWYETQYF. As DNA, the CDR3 is TGCAGCGGCCAACAAAGCGGGTGGTACGAGACCCAGTACTTC.

This clonotype appeared a few times. At one end, the junction sequence differs from germline, possibly due to a read error. The chain joins TRBV12-3 or TRBV12-4 to TRBJ2-1; D is perhaps TRBD1 (7 bases). CDR3 size: 21 residues. CDR3 coding DNA: TGTGCCAGCAGTTTAGCCCATTACACAGGGGAGGCCCCTCAAGCCTACGATGAGCAGTTCTTC. Amino acid sequence: CASSLAHYTGEAPQAYDEQFF.

At least ten counts were recorded for this clonotype. The gene calls are TRBV5-1 and TRBJ2-1; a weak D match, TRBD1 (5 bases). The CDR3 has 15 amino acids. From germline, CDR1 is SGHRS and CDR2 YFSETQ. Trimming left V 1 base short and J 7 bases short, with 15 bases between. This CDR3 reads CASSLLGQGTNEQFF. The DNA of the CDR3 is TGCGCCAGCAGCTTGCTGGGGCAGGGTACGAATGAGCAGTTCTTC.

This clonotype was observed a handful of times. The chain combines TRBV7-9 with TRBJ2-5; 11 nucleotides line up with TRBD2. V gave up 3 bases and J gave up 5 bases; unmatched junction bases: 5. Germline V gene sequence: CDR1 SEHNR, CDR2 FQNEAQ (reference sequence). This CDR3 spans 15 amino acids. The chain's CDR3 is CASSLRGTSGETQYF. CDR3 coding DNA: TGTGCCAGCAGCTTGCGGGGGACTAGCGGTGAGACCCAGTACTTC.

The rearrangement uses TRBV2 and TRBJ2-7; 7 positions match TRBD1. This CDR3 comprises 14 residues. Losses at the gene ends were 6 bases for V and 4 bases for J; bases not matched to a gene: 9. The germline V gene has CDR1 SNHLY and CDR2 FYNNEI. CDR3 in DNA: TGTGCCAGCAGAGACAGGACAGGCGGATACGAGCAGTACTTC. Protein: CASRDRTGGYEQYF.

Notes on this clonotype: A much bigger clone sits one base away, suggesting this may be a read error. The chain carries TRBV20-1 and TRBJ2-4, with D perhaps TRBD2 (6 bases). The CDR3 is made up of 18 amino acids. Trimming stripped 5 bases from V and 15 bases from J, with 38 bases between. In germline, CDR1 is DFQATT, CDR2 SNEGSKA (reference sequence). The CDR3 DNA reads as TGCAGTGCTGGGGACTGGAAGCAGGGAGGTGGTTCTAGGTACGAGCGGTACTTC. It encodes CSAGDWKQGGGSRYERYF.

At least ten counts were recorded for this clonotype. The chain combines TRBV7-6 with TRBJ2-6; D not resolved. This CDR3 is built from 16 residues. Germline V gene data show CDR1 as SGHVS and CDR2 as FNYEAQ. Deletions cut 6 bases from V and 0 bases from J, with 12 bases between. The CDR3 here is CASSSLYSSGANVLTF. DNA of the CDR3: TGTGCCAGCAGTTCCCTTTATTCCTCTGGGGCCAACGTCCTGACTTTC.

CDR3 DNA sequence: TGCAGTGCTAGCGATACAGGCGTAGATACGCAGTATTTT. The encoded protein is CSASDTGVDTQYF. The J gene is TRBJ2-3, the V gene TRBV20-1, with a possible D match to TRBD1 (5 bases). V was shortened by 3 bases and J by 5 bases, with 12 bases between the two germline ends. This CDR3 contains 13 residues. The V gene's germline CDR1 is DFQATT and CDR2 SNEGSKA (reference sequence).

The CDR3 bases are TGTGCCAGCATTCGGGCCAGCGAGTCCTACGAGCAGTACTTC. Translated: CASIRASESYEQYF. The chain links TRBV6-1 to TRBJ2-7; no firm D call. This CDR3 has 14 residues. V dropped 7 bases and J dropped 1 base, with 14 bases sitting between them. Germline V gene sequence: CDR1 MNHNS, CDR2 SASEGT.

The gene calls are TRBV9 and TRBJ2-6; D is possibly TRBD2 (5 bases). Per germline, CDR1 SGDLS and CDR2 YYNGEE. The CDR3 runs to 19 residues. Trimming removed 1 base from V and 0 bases from J, with 17 bases in between. The CDR3 region has the DNA TGTGCCAGCAGCGTAAGCGCCCTATCGGGGATCTCTGGGGCCAACGTCCTGACTTTC. Amino acid sequence: CASSVSALSGISGANVLTF.

CDR3 in amino acids: CASSQEQGAPSYEQYF. CDR3 sequence (DNA): TGCGCCAGCAGCCAAGAACAGGGGGCTCCTTCCTACGAGCAGTACTTC. This chain joins TRBV4-1 and TRBJ2-7; 9 nucleotides align to TRBD1. Germline V lookup: CDR1 MGHRA, CDR2 YSYEKL. Germline trimming cut 0 bases from V and 1 base from J; bases unmatched to any gene: 4. CDR3 length: 16 amino acids.

This clonotype was counted between two and nine times. The V call is TRBV28, the J call TRBJ2-4, with D hard to call. Per germline, CDR1 MDHEN and CDR2 SYDVKM. V was trimmed by 5 bases and J by 0 bases, leaving 11 bases between them. The CDR3 sequence is 15 residues long. The CDR3 coding sequence is TGTGCCAGCAGTACCCCGCAGATAGCCAAAAACATTCAGTACTTC. Protein product: CASSTPQIAKNIQYF. Using reference TRBV28 and TRBJ2-4 for the parts outside the CDR3, the full variable domain is DVKVTQSSRYLVKRTGEKVFLECVQDMDHENMFWYRQDPGLGLRLIYFSYDVKMKEKGDIPEGYSVSREKKERFSLILESASTNQTSMYLCASSTPQIAKNIQYFGAGTRLSVL.

This clonotype was recorded many times. The chain combines TRBV15 with TRBJ1-6; a weak D match, TRBD1 (5 bases). Germline V gives CDR1 LNHNV, CDR2 YYDKDF (reference sequence). The CDR3 covers 14 residues. V gave up 8 bases and J gave up 5 bases, with 13 bases separating them. The CDR3 region is CATSGRGNNSPLHF. In DNA form, the CDR3 reads TGTGCCACCTCGGGGCGTGGGAATAATTCACCCCTCCACTTT.

The rearrangement uses TRBV7-9 and TRBJ2-4, with 7 bases lining up with TRBD1. The DNA matches TRBJ2-7 better at its end, which makes the J call doubtful. Germline V gene lookup returns CDR1 SEHNR and CDR2 FQNEAQ (reference sequence). CDR3 length equals 13 residues. The CDR3 spells CANRGENPYEQYF. The CDR3 DNA follows: TGTGCCAACAGGGGTGAGAATCCCTACGAGCAGTACTTC.

The chain joins TRBV12-3 or TRBV12-4 to TRBJ2-1; no definite D call. Between the trimmed V and J ends, which lost 3 bases and 7 bases, there was a span of 16 bases. The CDR3 spans 15 residues. CDR3 DNA sequence: TGTGCCAGCAGTTTTGAGAGGCCATTCCCGAATGAGCAGTTCTTC. It yields the protein CASSFERPFPNEQFF.

The chain has TRBV2 and TRBJ2-5; weak D call: TRBD2 (5 bases). CDR3 length: 15 amino acids. With 6 bases removed from V and 5 bases from J, the gap between germline ends came to 19 bases. CDR1 and CDR2 (germline): SNHLY, FYNNEI. The CDR3 DNA is TGTGCCAGCAGGTTCGGCAGGACCCCGGGGGAGACCCAGTACTTC. Amino acids: CASRFGRTPGETQYF.

The table lists this clonotype with a few counts. The V and J genes are TRBV20-1 and TRBJ1-2; possible D gene TRBD1, 5 bases. Trimming pared 6 bases from V and 8 bases from J, leaving 16 bases between. Germline CDR1 DFQATT, CDR2 SNEGSKA (reference sequence). CDR3 length: 12 amino acids. CDR3 region: CSAGGHPSGYTF. CDR3 DNA: TGCAGTGCGGGTGGACACCCTTCAGGCTACACCTTC.

Concerning this clonotype itself: The junction differs from germline at one of its ends, possibly a read error. This sequence joins TRBV6-6 and TRBJ2-3; TRBD1 matches 8 bases. Germline CDR1 and CDR2: MNHNY and SVGAGI (reference sequence). This CDR3 spans 12 amino acids. CDR3 region: CACRTGGDTQYF. The CDR3 DNA reads TGTGCCTGCAGAACAGGGGGGGATACGCAGTATTTT.

The V and J genes are TRBV5-1 and TRBJ2-1; 8 bases line up with TRBD2. This CDR3 contains 15 residues. From germline, CDR1 is SGHRS and CDR2 YFSETQ. V was pared by 4 bases and J by 6 bases, with 9 bases of the junction left unmatched. The DNA for the CDR3 is TGCGCCAGCAGCCGGGGGGGGGCTGTTACCAATGAGCAGTTCTTC. This gives the protein CASSRGGAVTNEQFF.

This clonotype appeared a single time. A read error may explain this, as a much larger clone is one base away. The CDR3 nucleotides are TGTGCCAGCAGCCCCGGGACTAGCGGGAAAGAGACCCGGTACTTC. This codes for CASSPGTSGKETRYF. The chain couples TRBV7-8 to TRBJ2-7, with 13 bases identical to TRBD2. Trimming at V came to 5 bases and at J to 12 bases, leaving 13 bases not matched to a gene. The CDR3 length is 15 residues. Germline V gene data show CDR1 as SGHVS and CDR2 as FQNEAQ.

There are many counts of this clonotype. The gene calls are TRBV29-1 and TRBJ2-6; D not certain. V was cut by 7 bases and J by 2 bases, with 18 bases left in between. Looked up from germline, CDR1 is SQVTM and CDR2 is ANQGSEA. This CDR3 is built from 16 residues. The CDR3 loop is CSAGSDPTAGANVLTF. CDR3 bases: TGCAGCGCCGGGTCGGATCCAACGGCTGGGGCCAACGTCCTGACTTTC. The full variable domain, with the rest looked up from reference TRBV29-1 and TRBJ2-6, is SAVISQKPSRDICQRGTSLTIQCQVDSQVTMMFWYRQQPGQSLTLIATANQGSEATYESGFVIDKFPISRPNLTFSTLTVSNMSPEDSSIYLCSAGSDPTAGANVLTFGAGSRLTVL.

The chain recombines TRBV15 with TRBJ2-4, with unresolved D. The J call may be mistaken, given a closer DNA end match to TRBJ2-7. Germline-derived CDR1 and CDR2 are LNHNV and YYDKDF (reference sequence). The CDR3 contains 12 residues. Here the CDR3 reads CATSTHLDEQYF. The CDR3 DNA reads TGTGCCACCAGCACCCATCTGGACGAGCAGTACTTC.